This T cell receptor beta chain was identified in a study of response to subunit inactivated influenza vaccine. Study results and limitations: Authors suggested each seasonal influenza vaccination recruits few new T cells.

TCRdb re-derived calls from the RT-PCR reads in MiXCR, one entry per CDR3 protein. The sample includes more than 700,000 distinct CDR3 sequences, around 21% of them seen just once. The trim removed 4 bases at V and 0 bases at J, leaving 4 bases unmatched. Germline lookup yields CDR1 SGHAT and CDR2 FQDESV (reference sequence). The CDR3 runs to 18 residues. This clonotype was counted between two and nine times. Its specificity is unknown. The V gene is TRBV11-1, the J gene TRBJ2-1, with 15 bases matching TRBD2. The sequence derives from a middle-aged man who received an inactivated influenza vaccine. This sample comprised PBMCs from blood, obtained roughly 5 days after vaccination. In nucleotides, the CDR3 is TGTGCCAGCAGCTCCGGACTAGCGGGGGGGAACTCCTACAATGAGCAGTTCTTC. Residues: CASSSGLAGGNSYNEQFF.